The clone carrying this T cell receptor (beta chain) turned up a few times. The antigen is not known. Germline V gene data show CDR1 as SEHNR and CDR2 as FQNEAQ (reference sequence). This CDR3 has 17 amino acids. V was pared by 7 bases and J by 1 base, with 10 bases of the junction left unmatched. These data belong to a study of T-cell memory formation after mild COVID-19. Study-level information: Largely donor-specific TCR clusters were found.

General study points: CD8+ contracting clones occupied EMRA, while CD4+ ones occupied mainly CM and EM.

From 5'RACE with constant-segment primers came TCR alpha and TCR beta cDNA libraries that carried sample barcodes and UMIs. TCRdb reprocessed the 5' RACE reads via MiXCR and lists one record per CDR3 protein. This table has roughly 49,000 distinct CDR3 sequences, roughly a quarter appearing once. This clonotype was sampled from a man aged 18 to 35 who had mild COVID-19 (a few samples of this study predate the infection). Cell type and time point are not known. The chain carries TRBV7-9 and TRBJ2-3; TRBD2 matches at 11 bases. The sequenced material came from PBMCs or a T cell subset sorted from them (not recorded which). For the CDR3, the DNA is TGTGCCAGCAACTGGGCTAGCGGGGGGCGTGGCACAGATACGCAGTATTTT. This gives the protein CASNWASGGRGTDTQYF. The full variable domain, with the rest looked up from reference TRBV7-9 and TRBJ2-3, is DTGVSQNPRHKITKRGQNVTFRCDPISEHNRLYWYRQTLGQGPEFLTYFQNEAQLEKSRLLSDRFSAERPKGSFSTLEIQRTEQGDSAMYLCASNWASGGRGTDTQYFGPGTRLTVL.